This T cell receptor beta chain originates from a study of blood T cell repertoires in COVID-19. At the level of the study: Spain, Italy and the United States supplied samples that represented acute and convalescent COVID-19.

Authors' processing steps: Scientists estimated how many nucleated cells there were by amplifying reference gene primers. Some clones are missing from TCRdb's copy, which holds only in-frame ones; the method was immunoSEQ multiplex PCR. The V and J calls and clone size were taken over from that table, and D and trimming were inferred from the DNA. The table includes some 250,000 clones, approximately 86% detected once. The CDR3 runs to 17 residues. Losses at the gene ends were 3 bases for V and 9 bases for J; bases not matched to a gene: 15. Germline values: CDR1 SNHLY, CDR2 FYNNEI. The chain couples TRBV2 to TRBJ2-3; TRBD2 aligns across 10 bases. This clonotype was obtained from a woman younger than 45 who had recovered from COVID-19. What was sequenced was peripheral blood. The CDR3 spells CASSDWWSGGAVMTQYF. CDR3 bases: TGTGCCAGCAGTGATTGGTGGAGCGGGGGGGCCGTAATGACGCAGTATTTT.